Below are 9 T cell receptor beta chains sequenced from a single sample in a study of blood T cells in healthy people across ages. The authors ran a second PCR of 7 to 11 cycles using a sample-barcoded 5' primer and a J-beta primer mix. From the 5' RACE reads, TCRdb called clonotypes with MiXCR, one entry per CDR3 protein. The data hold over a million distinct CDR3 sequences, with around 55% observed a single time. The sequenced sample consisted of blood. These receptors were collected from a man younger than 30 in good health.

CDR3 residues: CASSYRSPPGLAGAGELFF. Here the CDR3 DNA reads TGTGCCAGCAGTTATAGATCCCCCCCCGGACTAGCGGGAGCCGGGGAGCTGTTTTTT. V and J are TRBV6-5 and TRBJ2-2, with TRBD2 identical over 13 bases. After removal of 3 bases from V and 6 bases from J, the junction contained 13 bases not matched to a gene. The CDR3 runs 19 residues. Germline CDR1 reads MNHEY; CDR2 reads SVGAGI.

On this clonotype itself: Being one base from a much bigger clone, this may be a read error. The gene calls are TRBV27 and TRBJ2-3, with D perhaps matching TRBD2 (6 bases). The CDR3 spans 14 residues. Looked up from germline, CDR1 is MNHEY and CDR2 is SMNVEV (reference sequence). V shed 3 bases and J shed 2 bases, with 9 bases lying between them. The CDR3 DNA sequence: TGTGCCAGCAGTTTTGTAGCGGCCACAGATACGCAGTATTTT. Residues: CASSFVAATDTQYF.

The V call is TRBV12-3 or TRBV12-4, the J call TRBJ1-5; no clear D gene. The CDR3 is 14 amino acids. Trimming stripped 3 bases from V and 3 bases from J, with 9 bases between. Written as DNA, the CDR3 is TGTGCCAGCAGTTTCACGGGGAACAATCAGCCCCAGCATTTT. Its translation: CASSFTGNNQPQHF.

The rearrangement uses TRBV27 and TRBJ2-7; D is unclear. Trimming left V 3 bases short and J 2 bases short, with 11 bases between. The CDR3 is 14 amino acids. Germline assignment: CDR1 MNHEY and CDR2 SMNVEV (reference sequence). The CDR3 here is CASSFMGYTYEQYF. In nucleotides, the CDR3 is TGTGCCAGCAGTTTCATGGGGTACACCTACGAGCAGTACTTC.

In its sample, this clonotype was seen a few times. The CDR3 loop is CASSHRTGPGELFF. CDR3 sequence (DNA): TGCGCCAGCAGCCACCGTACAGGACCCGGGGAGCTGTTTTTT. This chain uses TRBV4-3 with TRBJ2-2, with D perhaps matching TRBD1 (5 bases). The CDR3 contains 14 residues. Trimming pared 3 bases from V and 6 bases from J, leaving 11 bases between. Germline V gene lookup returns CDR1 LGHNA and CDR2 YSLEER.

To note about this clonotype: One end of the junction varies from germline; a read error may be responsible. The V call is TRBV7-9, the J call TRBJ2-1, with 8 bases fitting TRBD2. TRBJ2-7 explains the end of the DNA better; the J call may be wrong. This CDR3 comprises 16 residues. Germline V CDR1 and CDR2: SEHNR, FQNEAQ (reference sequence). The CDR3 coding sequence is TGTGCCAGCAGCCTAGCGGGCCCAAGCTCCTACAATGAGCAGTACTTC. Residues: CASSLAGPSSYNEQYF.

The gene calls are TRBV6-2 or TRBV6-3 and TRBJ2-7, with D maybe TRBD2 (6 bases). The CDR3 contains 14 residues. Germline-derived CDR1 and CDR2 are MNHEY and SVGEGT. V was shortened by 6 bases and J by 2 bases, with 14 bases between the two germline ends. CDR3 protein: CASSRSGIAYEQYF. The CDR3 DNA sequence: TGTGCCAGCAGCCGTAGCGGAATAGCCTACGAGCAGTACTTC.

This chain links TRBV28 with TRBJ1-1, with 8 positions matching TRBD1. Unmatched junction bases numbered 8, after V lost 5 bases and J lost 6 bases. CDR1 and CDR2 from the germline V gene are MDHEN and SYDVKM. This CDR3 region has 14 residues. This chain's CDR3 is CASSLSGTGAEAFF. Here the CDR3 DNA reads TGTGCCAGCAGTCTTAGTGGGACAGGAGCTGAAGCTTTCTTT.

This clonotype came up once. This sequence joins TRBV7-6 and TRBJ2-1, with 9 bases lining up with TRBD2. Matching the DNA end better, TRBJ2-7 makes the J call doubtful. This CDR3 has 16 residues. Germline V gene sequence: CDR1 SGHVS, CDR2 FNYEAQ. The CDR3 is CASSFYTGTSLNEQYF. DNA for the CDR3: TGTGCCAGCAGCTTCTACACCGGGACTAGCCTCAATGAGCAGTACTTC.